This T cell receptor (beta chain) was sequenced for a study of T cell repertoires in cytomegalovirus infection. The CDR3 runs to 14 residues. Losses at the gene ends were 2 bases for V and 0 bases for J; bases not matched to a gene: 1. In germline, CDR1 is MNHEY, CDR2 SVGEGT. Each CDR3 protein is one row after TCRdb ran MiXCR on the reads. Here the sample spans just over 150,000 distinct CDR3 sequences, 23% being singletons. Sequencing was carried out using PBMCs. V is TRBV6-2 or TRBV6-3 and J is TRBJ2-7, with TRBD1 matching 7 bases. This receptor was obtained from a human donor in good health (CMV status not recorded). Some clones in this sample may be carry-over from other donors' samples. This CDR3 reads CASSYAGGSYEQYF. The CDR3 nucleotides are TGTGCCAGCAGTTACGCAGGGGGCTCCTACGAGCAGTACTTC.